Each of the 10 T cell receptor beta chains below was sequenced from the same sample in a study of T-cell reconstitution after alpha-beta-depleted transplantation in children. Unique molecular identifiers were incorporated during preparation of the TCRbeta library. TCRdb passed the PCR reads through MiXCR, listing each CDR3 protein once. The data contain just under 250,000 distinct CDR3 sequences, about 25% of them singletons. This specimen was PBMCs, taken before TCRalphabeta/CD19-depleted stem cell transplant. The receptor source for this set is a girl between 2 and 10 years old with Fanconi anemia, due to receive a stem cell transplant.

This clonotype occurred many times. V is TRBV30 and J is TRBJ2-7; 9 nucleotides line up with TRBD1. CDR3 length: 14 residues. Germline V gene sequence: CDR1 GTSNPN, CDR2 SVGIG (reference sequence). V lost 5 bases, J lost 2 bases, and 7 bases stayed unmatched. The CDR3 DNA follows: TGTGCCTGGGAGGGACAGGGTTTCCCCTACGAGCAGTACTTC. Translation: CAWEGQGFPYEQYF.

The gene calls are TRBV7-3 and TRBJ2-1, with D hard to call. Germline loops: CDR1 SGHTA, CDR2 FQGTGA. V was pared by 2 bases and J by 3 bases, with 11 bases between. The CDR3 length is 15 residues. The CDR3 DNA is TGTGCCAGCAGCTTACTCCGACCTGGCTACAATGAGCAGTTCTTC. Its translation: CASSLLRPGYNEQFF.

This clonotype was counted a few times. One junction end does not reproduce the germline sequence, and a read error may be involved. The V and J genes are TRBV6-6 and TRBJ2-5, with 12 bases aligning to TRBD2. CDR1 MNHNY and CDR2 SVGAGI come from the germline V gene (reference sequence). This CDR3 contains 12 residues. CDR3 region: CASSPSLAGGLF. The CDR3 DNA reads as TGTGCCAGCAGTCCCAGTCTAGCGGGGGGGCTCTTC.

In its sample, this clonotype was seen many times. The chain carries TRBV29-1 and TRBJ2-1; D not resolved. The germline V gene encodes CDR1 SQVTM and CDR2 ANQGSEA. The V end lost 1 base, the J end lost 2 bases, and 9 bases lay between the germline ends. The CDR3 spans 14 residues. CDR3 sequence: CSVEGVGPYNEQFF. The CDR3 nucleotides are TGCAGCGTTGAAGGAGTAGGGCCCTACAATGAGCAGTTCTTC.

This clonotype was seen at least ten times. J is TRBJ2-7 and V is TRBV12-3 or TRBV12-4; the D gene is possibly TRBD2 (5 bases). Trimming stripped 7 bases from V and 1 base from J, with 8 bases between. CDR3 length: 12 amino acids. DNA of the CDR3: TGTGCCAGCACTCGGACTTCCTACGAGCAGTACTTC. Translated: CASTRTSYEQYF.

This clonotype has a count of ten or more. The chain recombines TRBV6-6 with TRBJ1-6, with unresolved D. Per germline, CDR1 MNHNY and CDR2 SVGAGI (reference sequence). V lost 1 base and J lost 5, with 24 bases in between. CDR3 length equals 20 residues. For the CDR3, the DNA is TGTGCCAGCAGTTACTTGAGGAACAGACTGAAGACTGTGGATAATTCACCCCTCCACTTT. It encodes CASSYLRNRLKTVDNSPLHF.

About this clonotype itself: It may be a read error: a sequence one base away is much more abundant. The CDR3 DNA is TGCAGTGCTAGAGATGGCCGACTGATAATTAACAATGAGCAGTTCTTC. This sequence encodes CSARDGRLIINNEQFF. The rearrangement joins TRBV20-1 to TRBJ2-1; no clear D. V was trimmed by 0 bases and J by 5 bases, leaving 17 bases between them. Per germline, CDR1 DFQATT and CDR2 SNEGSKA (reference sequence). This CDR3 spans 16 amino acids.

The J gene is TRBJ2-1, the V gene TRBV29-1; 7 bases map to TRBD1. Germline V lookup: CDR1 SQVTM, CDR2 ANQGSEA. J was trimmed by 5 bases and V by 7 bases; bases with no gene match: 8. This CDR3 has 13 amino acids. The CDR3 DNA is TGCAGCGCTTGTTGGGACAGTAACAATGAGCAGTTCTTC. It translates to CSACWDSNNEQFF.

This clonotype was detected ten times or more. V is TRBV27 and J is TRBJ2-2; tentatively, D is TRBD2 (5 bases). Germline CDR1 reads MNHEY; CDR2 reads SMNVEV (reference sequence). The ends were cut back, 5 bases at V and 7 bases at J, with 17 bases in the middle. This CDR3 is 15 amino acids long. The chain's CDR3 is CASSQRVWAVGELFF. The CDR3 DNA reads as TGTGCCAGCAGTCAGAGGGTCTGGGCGGTCGGGGAGCTGTTTTTT.

This clonotype has a count of ten or more. V gene TRBV12-3 or TRBV12-4 combines with J gene TRBJ2-1; 9 bases are a match to TRBD1. The CDR3 contains 15 residues. The J segment lost 6 bases and the V segment lost 8 bases, leaving 11 bases of the junction unmatched. The CDR3 nucleotides are TGTGCCAGCCGCCCCTGGGACAGGGTAGGCAATGAGCAGTTCTTC. It yields the protein CASRPWDRVGNEQFF.